These 5 T cell receptor beta chains were sequenced from one sample in a study of CD4+ T cells in melanoma. The repertoire was sequenced with immunoSEQ multiplex PCR; TCRdb's copy has only in-frame clones and lacks some. The top ten clones hold 18% of a sample with about 13,000 clones, about 71% of them seen once. The specimen was cells from a culture (not recorded whether cultured in vitro). These receptors were collected from a human donor with melanoma.

The chain couples TRBV7-9 to TRBJ2-2, with 9 bases that match TRBD1. Trimming at V came to 5 bases and at J to 3 bases, leaving 7 bases not matched to a gene. The CDR3 is 16 amino acids. The V gene's germline CDR1 is SEHNR and CDR2 FQNEAQ (reference sequence). CDR3 in DNA: TGTGCCAGCAGCACCGGGACAGGGTTTTACACCGGGGAGCTGTTTTTT. Translating it yields CASSTGTGFYTGELFF.

The V call is TRBV27, the J call TRBJ2-1; D ambiguous. The V end lost 2 bases, the J end lost 5 bases, and 10 bases lay between the germline ends. CDR3 size: 14 residues. Germline values: CDR1 MNHEY, CDR2 SMNVEV (reference sequence). The CDR3 region is CASSLVGGHNEQFF. The CDR3 nucleotides are TGTGCCAGCAGTTTAGTTGGCGGCCACAATGAGCAGTTCTTC.

This clone was counted between two and nine times. The chain joins TRBV30 to TRBJ1-6, with a tentative D call TRBD1 (5 bases). The CDR3 has 15 residues. V was pared by 3 bases and J by 7 bases, with 16 bases between. CDR1 and CDR2 (germline): GTSNPN, SVGIG (reference sequence). CDR3 bases: TGTGCCTGGAGGGTCCCTAAGGGGACCAATTCACCCCTCCACTTT. Translating it yields CAWRVPKGTNSPLHF.

DNA for the CDR3: TGTGCCAGTAGTGTGACAGGGGACCCCTACAATGAGCAGTTCTTC. Its translation is CASSVTGDPYNEQFF. The V gene is TRBV19, the J gene TRBJ2-1, with TRBD1 matching over 8 bases. The junction had 5 bases not matched to a gene; V was cut back by 5 bases and J by 2 bases. The CDR3 has 15 amino acids. Germline CDR1 reads LNHDA; CDR2 reads SQIVND (reference sequence).

V usage is TRBV7-3 and J usage is TRBJ2-1; D tentatively fits TRBD1 or TRBD2 (5 bases each). The V end was cut by 1 base, the J end by 2 bases, with 9 bases between. The length of the CDR3 is 15 residues. Germline V gene sequence: CDR1 SGHTA, CDR2 FQGTGA. The CDR3 bases are TGTGCCAGCAGCTTAAGAGGGGATCCCTACAATGAGCAGTTCTTC. It codes for CASSLRGDPYNEQFF.